This T cell receptor (beta chain) originates from a study of cytotoxic CD8 clonotypes in ibrutinib-treated CLL. The assay was immunoSEQ multiplex PCR, and TCRdb's table has in-frame clones only and misses some. Counted here are about 49,000 clones, approximately 53% occurring once; the ten biggest clones make up less than 35%. V lost 9 bases and J 7 bases, leaving 13 bases between the germline ends. The V gene's germline CDR1 is WNHNN and CDR2 SYGVQD (reference sequence). The CDR3 has 12 amino acids. The chain recombines TRBV10-1 with TRBJ2-1, with D possibly called TRBD1 or TRBD2 (5 bases each). The sample consisted of PBMCs, taken after 12 months of ibrutinib treatment. This TCR derives from a human donor with chronic lymphocytic leukemia. The DNA for the CDR3 is TGCGCCAGGGGGCGGGCCAGAAATGAGCAGTTCTTC. It encodes CARGRARNEQFF.